The clone carrying this T cell receptor beta chain has at least ten counts. Its specificity is unknown. This CDR3 spans 13 amino acids. V dropped 2 bases and J dropped 6 bases, with 8 bases sitting between them. Germline V CDR1 and CDR2: KGHSH, LQKENI. This entry is derived from a study of T cells in Graves' hyperthyroidism and ophthalmopathy. Regarding the study as a whole: By a 13 V-J model, ophthalmopathy was set apart from stable hyperthyroidism.

Amplification of TCR beta CDR3 regions used RNA as the template. With the HTBI primer set, the TCR CDR3 went through a first round of RT-PCR. TCRdb analysed the multiplex PCR reads with MiXCR anew, one entry per CDR3 protein. The sample lists 350,000 to 400,000 distinct CDR3 sequences, around 14% seen once, with over 25% in the top ten. Sequencing was done on a sample of blood. V and J are TRBV18 and TRBJ2-1; no clear D. The sequence was collected from a woman aged 25-40 years with Graves' hyperthyroidism. The CDR3 sequence is CASSPFEINEQFF. The CDR3, as DNA: TGTGCCAGCTCACCATTCGAAATCAATGAGCAGTTCTTC.